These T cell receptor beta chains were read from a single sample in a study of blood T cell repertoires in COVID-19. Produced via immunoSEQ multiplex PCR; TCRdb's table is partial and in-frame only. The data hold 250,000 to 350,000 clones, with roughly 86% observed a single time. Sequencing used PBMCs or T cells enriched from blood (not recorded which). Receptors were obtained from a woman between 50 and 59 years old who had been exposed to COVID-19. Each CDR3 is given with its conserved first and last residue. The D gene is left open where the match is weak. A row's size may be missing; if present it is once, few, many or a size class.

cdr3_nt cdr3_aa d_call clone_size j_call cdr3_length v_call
TGTGCCAGCAGTGAACGGCAGGGGGCAAATAACGAGCAGTACTTC CASSERQGANNEQYF TRBD1 . TRBJ2-7 15 TRBV6-1
TGTGCCAGCAGCCTATTACGCGGGAATTCACCCCTCCACTTT CASSLLRGNSPLHF . . TRBJ1-6 14 TRBV14
TGTGCCAGCGGACGGGAGAATAATTCACCCCTCCACTTT CASGRENNSPLHF . . TRBJ1-6 13 TRBV2
TGTGCCAGCAGAGAGTCTAGCACAGATACGCAGTATTTT CASRESSTDTQYF . . TRBJ2-3 13 TRBV28
TGTGCCAGCAGTTCCGCCGGGACAGTCAGAGAAGCTTTCTTT CASSSAGTVREAFF TRBD1 . TRBJ1-1 14 TRBV6-5
TGTGCCAGCAGCGTAGGGGCAGCGGAGGACAATGAGCAGTTCTTC CASSVGAAEDNEQFF . . TRBJ2-1 15 TRBV9
TGTGCCAGCAGCCCACGGACAGGGGCCAACACCGGGGAGCTGTTTTTT CASSPRTGANTGELFF TRBD1 . TRBJ2-2 16 TRBV5-4
TGTGCCAGCAGCTTACCCCACAGTTCGCTCCCCGGGGAGCTGTTTTTT CASSLPHSSLPGELFF . once TRBJ2-2 16 TRBV7-6
TGTGCCAGCAGTGAAGAGACAGTTAGGCTCTACGAGCAGTACTTC CASSEETVRLYEQYF . . TRBJ2-7 15 TRBV6-1
TGCGCCAGCAGCCAAGAAGGGTCGGGGGAGCAGTACTTC CASSQEGSGEQYF . . TRBJ2-7 13 TRBV4-1
TGTGCCAGCAGCGATCGACAGGGAAGAAATTCACCCCTCCACTTT CASSDRQGRNSPLHF TRBD1 once TRBJ1-6 15 TRBV4-2
TGTGCCAGCAGCTTGGGCAGGGGGACTAATGAAAAACTGTTTTTT CASSLGRGTNEKLFF TRBD1 few TRBJ1-4 15 TRBV5-4
TGTGCCAGCAGTTTGCGGCCCAATCAGCCCCAGCATTTT CASSLRPNQPQHF . . TRBJ1-5 13 TRBV28
TGTGCCAGCAGCCAAGATCCGCAGTCTAACTATGGCTACACCTTC CASSQDPQSNYGYTF . . TRBJ1-2 15 TRBV4-2
TGTGCCAGCAGCTTAAAACAGGGGGCGGCAAACATTCAGTACTTC CASSLKQGAANIQYF TRBD1 . TRBJ2-4 15 TRBV11-3
TGTGCCAGCAGCTGGCCAGGGACAGGGGCAACTAATGAAAAACTGTTTTTT CASSWPGTGATNEKLFF TRBD1 . TRBJ1-4 17 TRBV5-8
TGTGCCAGCAGCTTGTCCGGGAACTATGGCTACACCTTC CASSLSGNYGYTF . few TRBJ1-2 13 TRBV5-5
TGCGCCAGCAGCTCGGAGGGGACGGTGAACACCGGGGAGCTGTTTTTT CASSSEGTVNTGELFF . . TRBJ2-2 16 TRBV5-1
TGCGCCAGCAGCTTAAACGGACTAGTTTCAGATACGCAGTATTTT CASSLNGLVSDTQYF TRBD2 . TRBJ2-3 15 TRBV5-1
TGTGCCACCAGCAGGGGCAGTCCCGGGACACACTATGGCTACACCTTC CATSRGSPGTHYGYTF . . TRBJ1-2 16 TRBV15
TGTGCCAGCAGCCAAGGGGTAGGGGATAGCAATCAGCCCCAGCATTTT CASSQGVGDSNQPQHF . . TRBJ1-5 16 TRBV3-1/TRBV3-2
TGTGCCAGCAGCTTATCGGTAACAGAACCGGGAGGCTACACCTTC CASSLSVTEPGGYTF . . TRBJ1-2 15 TRBV7-2
TGTGCCTGGAGTTTGGGACATTCGAGGACTGAAGCTTTCTTT CAWSLGHSRTEAFF . . TRBJ1-1 14 TRBV30
TGTGCCAGCAGCCAAGGACGTCTGGACAGTCGGTACGAGCAGTACTTC CASSQGRLDSRYEQYF . . TRBJ2-7 16 TRBV4-2
TGTGCCTGGAGTGTACCGGGGGGGGTAATGAATGAGCAGTTCTTC CAWSVPGGVMNEQFF TRBD2 . TRBJ2-1 15 TRBV30
TGCGCCAGCAGCCAAGTTACAGGGAACTCCTACAATGAGCAGTTCTTC CASSQVTGNSYNEQFF . . TRBJ2-1 16 TRBV4-1
TGTGCCAGCAGCCTCAATCCTGGACAGGGGGCGCGTCAGCCCCAGCATTTT CASSLNPGQGARQPQHF TRBD1 . TRBJ1-5 17 TRBV7-8
TGTGCCAGCAGCCGGACAGAAGACAGTTCCAATTCACCCCTCCACTTT CASSRTEDSSNSPLHF . . TRBJ1-6 16 TRBV4-2
TGTGCCAGCAGCCAAGGATTGACCACGGGGGGCTACACCTTC CASSQGLTTGGYTF . . TRBJ1-2 14 TRBV4-2
TGTGCCAGCAGCAAGTTGGGCCAAACAGGGGGCGCGATCCCCCTCCACTTT CASSKLGQTGGAIPLHF TRBD1 . TRBJ1-6 17 TRBV5-6
TGTGCCAGCGGGGGGGCGGGCACAGATACGCAGTATTTT CASGGAGTDTQYF . . TRBJ2-3 13 TRBV9
TGTGCCAGCAAGCCGACAACTAACTATGGCTACACCTTC CASKPTTNYGYTF . . TRBJ1-2 13 TRBV6-5
TGTGCCAGCGGGAGGGAATCCGACTATGGCTACACCTTC CASGRESDYGYTF . . TRBJ1-2 13 TRBV21-1
TGTGCCAGTAGTATGGGGGCGGGGGGGCCCACAGATACGCAGTATTTT CASSMGAGGPTDTQYF TRBD2 . TRBJ2-3 16 TRBV19
TGTGCCAGCAGCTCCGTCTCTGGGGAGGATACGCAGTATTTT CASSSVSGEDTQYF . . TRBJ2-3 14 TRBV7-9
TGCAGCGTTGAATCCGTCGGGGGACCAGAGACCCAGTACTTC CSVESVGGPETQYF . . TRBJ2-5 14 TRBV29-1
TGTGCCAGCTCCGTACACAGGGGTTCAGGGGATGAGCAGTTCTTC CASSVHRGSGDEQFF TRBD1 . TRBJ2-1 15 TRBV18
TGTGCCATCCTCGGGGACACAGATACGCAGTATTTT CAILGDTDTQYF . few TRBJ2-3 12 TRBV10-3
TGTGCCAGTAGACAATTAGCCTCTGGGGCCAACGTCCTGACTTTC CASRQLASGANVLTF . . TRBJ2-6 15 TRBV19
TGCGCCAGCACCGGACAGGCTGGTGGCTACACCTTC CASTGQAGGYTF TRBD1 . TRBJ1-2 12 TRBV10-2
TGTGCCAGCATCTTTTCGGACAGAGTCTCTGGAAACACCATATATTTT CASIFSDRVSGNTIYF . . TRBJ1-3 16 TRBV28
TGTGCCAGCAGTGAACTGAATGAAAAACTGTTTTTT CASSELNEKLFF . . TRBJ1-4 12 TRBV2
TGTGCCAGCAGCCCTAGACTAGCGGGGGTCCACGAGCAGTACTTC CASSPRLAGVHEQYF TRBD2 . TRBJ2-7 15 TRBV3-1/TRBV3-2
TGCGCCAGCAGCCAAGGCGGGAGTTACACTGAAGCTTTCTTT CASSQGGSYTEAFF . . TRBJ1-1 14 TRBV4-1
TGTGCCAGCACTGGGACACCGGCTCAGCCCCAGCATTTT CASTGTPAQPQHF . . TRBJ1-5 13 TRBV6-5
TGCAGTGCTAGTCCAGGGGCCCTAGCTAATGAAAAACTGTTTTTT CSASPGALANEKLFF . once TRBJ1-4 15 TRBV20-1
TGTGCCAGCAGGGGCCCGTGGAGCGGGGGGCCGGGCACCGGGGAGCTGTTTTTT CASRGPWSGGPGTGELFF TRBD2 . TRBJ2-2 18 TRBV7-2
TGTGCCAGCAGCTTAATCGGACTTCGGACCGGGGAGCTGTTTTTT CASSLIGLRTGELFF . . TRBJ2-2 15 TRBV7-8
TGTGCCATCAGTAAAGACAGGTCCAATCAGCCCCAGCATTTT CAISKDRSNQPQHF . . TRBJ1-5 14 TRBV10-3
TGCGCCAGCAGGAAGACTAGCGGGGGTTCAAGCTCCTACAATGAGCAGTTCTTC CASRKTSGGSSSYNEQFF TRBD2 . TRBJ2-1 18 TRBV10-2
TGTGCCAGTAGTGACGGCAGGGTAAGGGATACGCAGTATTTT CASSDGRVRDTQYF . . TRBJ2-3 14 TRBV19
TGCAGTGCTCGCAGGGCTGAAAAACTGTTTTTT CSARRAEKLFF . once TRBJ1-4 11 TRBV20-1
TGTGCCTCTGACAGAGCGAACACCGGGGAGCTGTTTTTT CASDRANTGELFF . . TRBJ2-2 13 TRBV30
TGTGCCAGAAGTACAGGGGTTTACAATGAGCAGTTCTTC CARSTGVYNEQFF TRBD1 . TRBJ2-1 13 TRBV5-3
TGCGCCAGCAGCCAAGAGGAGGCACGTCGTGGGACCCAGCATTTT CASSQEEARRGTQHF . . TRBJ1-5 15 TRBV4-1
TGTGCCAGCAGCTTGGACGCGGCCAATCAGCCCCAGCATTTT CASSLDAANQPQHF . . TRBJ1-5 14 TRBV5-5
TGCGCCAGCGACAGAACCTACGAGCAGTACTTC CASDRTYEQYF . once TRBJ2-7 11 TRBV5-1